The source of this T cell receptor (beta chain) is a study of CD8 T cells in ankylosing spondylitis. 5'-RACE, quantitative and with molecular barcodes, yielded the TCR beta libraries. TCRdb used MiXCR to reprocess the 5' RACE reads, holding one entry per CDR3 protein. The data contain about 440,000 distinct CDR3 sequences, about 15% of them seen just once; the ten biggest clones take up approximately 1%. This clonotype has a count of ten or more. Antigen unknown. Study-level results: About 8 highly homologous variants made up a TCR beta motif, and this motif appeared characteristic of ankylosing spondylitis blood.

Trimming removed 7 bases at V and 0 bases at J, with 13 bases between. Germline V gene sequence: CDR1 MDHEN, CDR2 SYDVKM. There are 14 residues in the CDR3. The chain employs TRBV28 and TRBJ2-7; no clear D. Sequenced: blood, either unsorted or a sorted T cell fraction (not recorded which). The sequence was collected from a male donor with ankylosing spondylitis. The CDR3 region has the DNA TGTGCCAGCATCCGGACCTTTTCCTCCTACGAGCAGTACTTC. Translating it yields CASIRTFSSYEQYF.